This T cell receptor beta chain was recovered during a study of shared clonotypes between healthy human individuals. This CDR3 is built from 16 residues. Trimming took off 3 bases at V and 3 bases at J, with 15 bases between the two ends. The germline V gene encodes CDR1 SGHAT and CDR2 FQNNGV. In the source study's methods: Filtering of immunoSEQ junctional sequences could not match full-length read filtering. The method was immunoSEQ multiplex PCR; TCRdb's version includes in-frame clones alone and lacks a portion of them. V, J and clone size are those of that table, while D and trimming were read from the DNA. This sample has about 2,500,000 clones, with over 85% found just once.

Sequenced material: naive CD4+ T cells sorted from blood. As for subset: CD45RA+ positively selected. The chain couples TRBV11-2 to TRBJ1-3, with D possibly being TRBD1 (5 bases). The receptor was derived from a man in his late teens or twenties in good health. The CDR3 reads CASSFRPGSVGNTIYF. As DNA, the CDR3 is TGTGCCAGCAGCTTCCGGCCAGGGAGTGTTGGAAACACCATATATTTT.